Each of the 20 T cell receptor beta chains below was sequenced from the same sample in a study of beta chain features in type 1 diabetes. Regarding the study as a whole: Shortening that was moderate but significant affected the TCRB CDR3s of Type 1 diabetes patients in all four CD4+ subsets.

The entirety of the isolated RNA underwent reverse transcription, so expressed TCRB transcripts were sequenced. TCRdb keeps only in-frame clones here, not all; method: immunoSEQ multiplex PCR. The sample has 500,000 to 850,000 clones; roughly 13% are singletons. These receptors' targets are unknown. The sample consisted of naive CD4+ T cells from blood. These TCRs come from a man aged 18 to 29 with type 1 diabetes.

The chain carries TRBV7-9 and TRBJ1-3; TRBD1 might be the D (5 bases). This CDR3 comprises 19 residues. The ends were cut back, 1 base at V and 1 base at J, with 20 bases in the middle. Germline V gene data show CDR1 as SEHNR and CDR2 as FQNEAQ (reference sequence). The CDR3 nucleotides read TGTGCCAGCAGCTTAGGGGTTGCAGGGATTGAAAGTTCTGGAAACACCATATATTTT. It encodes CASSLGVAGIESSGNTIYF.

The table lists this clone with a few counts. V is TRBV29-1 and J is TRBJ1-1, with TRBD1 matching over 8 bases. Germline V lookup: CDR1 SQVTM, CDR2 ANQGSEA. The CDR3 consists of 14 residues. V was pared by 5 bases and J by 4 bases, with 9 bases of the junction left unmatched. The CDR3 loop reads CSVLGDTGGTEAFF. The CDR3 nucleotides are TGCAGCGTTCTAGGGGACACAGGGGGCACTGAAGCTTTCTTT.

V usage is TRBV12-5 and J usage is TRBJ2-7; tentatively, D is TRBD2 (5 bases). V was cut by 6 bases and J by 3 bases, with 9 bases left in between. This CDR3 spans 12 amino acids. Germline V gene lookup returns CDR1 LGHNT and CDR2 FRNRAP. Written as DNA, the CDR3 is TGTGCTAGTGGGCCGGGGAACTACGAGCAGTACTTC. This gives the protein CASGPGNYEQYF.

The table lists this clone with a few counts. This sequence joins TRBV28 and TRBJ2-5; tentatively, D is TRBD2 (6 bases). CDR1 MDHEN and CDR2 SYDVKM come from the germline V gene. CDR3 length equals 12 residues. The V end was cut by 8 bases, the J end by 4 bases, with 11 bases between. The CDR3 reads CASSPSVETQYF. CDR3 in DNA: TGTGCCAGCTCGCCTAGCGTAGAGACCCAGTACTTC. The full variable domain, its missing parts supplied by reference TRBV28 and TRBJ2-5, is DVKVTQSSRYLVKRTGEKVFLECVQDMDHENMFWYRQDPGLGLRLIYFSYDVKMKEKGDIPEGYSVSREKKERFSLILESASTNQTSMYLCASSPSVETQYFGPGTRLLVL.

The chain recombines TRBV28 with TRBJ2-5; 8 nucleotides align to TRBD1. The germline V gene has CDR1 MDHEN and CDR2 SYDVKM. V shed 2 bases and J 5 bases; nucleotides not matched to a gene: 4. The CDR3 is 14 residues long. The CDR3 DNA reads as TGTGCCAGCAGTTTACATCAGGGGGCCGAGACCCAGTACTTC. Amino acid sequence: CASSLHQGAETQYF. Based on the CDR3 plus reference TRBV28 and TRBJ2-5, the full variable domain is DVKVTQSSRYLVKRTGEKVFLECVQDMDHENMFWYRQDPGLGLRLIYFSYDVKMKEKGDIPEGYSVSREKKERFSLILESASTNQTSMYLCASSLHQGAETQYFGPGTRLLVL.

This clone has a handful of counts. V usage is TRBV7-3 and J usage is TRBJ2-1; 14 bases are a match to TRBD2. Germline trimming cut 5 bases from V and 13 bases from J; bases unmatched to any gene: 10. CDR1 is SGHTA and CDR2 is FQGTGA in the germline V gene. The CDR3 sequence is 15 residues long. The CDR3 region has the DNA TGTGCCAGCAGCCTAAGGACTAGCGGGGGGCATAAACAGTTCTTC. Residues: CASSLRTSGGHKQFF. Drawing the rest from reference TRBV7-3 and TRBJ2-1, the complete variable domain is GAGVSQTPSNKVTEKGKYVELRCDPISGHTALYWYRQSLGQGPEFLIYFQGTGAADDSGLPNDRFFAVRPEGSVSTLKIQRTERGDSAVYLCASSLRTSGGHKQFFGPGTRLTVL.

This clone was counted between two and nine times. The rearrangement uses TRBV7-9 and TRBJ2-3; the D gene is possibly TRBD1 (6 bases). V lost 2 bases to trimming and J lost 1 base, with 16 bases between them. Looked up from germline, CDR1 is SEHNR and CDR2 is FQNEAQ (reference sequence). The CDR3 runs 17 residues. The chain's CDR3 is CASSLYSTGTGTDTQYF. The CDR3 coding sequence is TGTGCCAGCAGCTTATATTCAACAGGGACGGGCACAGATACGCAGTATTTT.

This clone appeared a few times. The chain combines TRBV30 with TRBJ1-5; D may be TRBD1 (5 bases). Between the trimmed V and J ends, which lost 7 bases and 2 bases, there was a span of 12 bases. Looked up from germline, CDR1 is GTSNPN and CDR2 is SVGIG (reference sequence). The CDR3 spans 13 residues. CDR3 residues: CALQGGGNQPQHF. In DNA, the CDR3 is TGTGCCTTGCAGGGTGGGGGCAATCAGCCCCAGCATTTT.

This clone was counted between two and nine times. This sequence joins TRBV30 and TRBJ2-2, with TRBD1 identical over 9 bases. V shed 0 bases and J 4 bases; nucleotides not matched to a gene: 3. The CDR3 covers 15 residues. Germline-derived CDR1 and CDR2 are GTSNPN and SVGIG (reference sequence). CDR3 bases: TGTGCCTGGAGTGTACGGGACAGGGCCACCGGGGAGCTGTTTTTT. This encodes CAWSVRDRATGELFF.

Only a few counts were recorded for this clone. The chain couples TRBV5-1 to TRBJ1-1, with D uncertain. The germline V and J ends were trimmed by 0 bases and 2 bases, with 8 bases remaining between them. The CDR3 loop spans 14 amino acids. CDR1 SGHRS and CDR2 YFSETQ come from the germline V gene. This CDR3 is CASSLATANTEAFF. CDR3 bases: TGCGCCAGCAGCTTGGCAACCGCTAACACTGAAGCTTTCTTT.

The chain links TRBV20-1 to TRBJ2-7; D gene ambiguous. Trimming removed 2 bases from V and 2 bases from J, with 4 bases in between. This CDR3 is 11 amino acids long. The germline CDR1 and CDR2 sequences are DFQATT and SNEGSKA (reference sequence). CDR3 DNA sequence: TGCAGTGCTAGAACCACCTACGAGCAGTACTTC. Translated, it gives CSARTTYEQYF.

There are a few counts of this clone. The genes are TRBV7-2 and TRBJ1-2; D remains ambiguous. CDR1 SGHTA and CDR2 FQGNSA come from the germline V gene. The CDR3 has 14 residues. V lost 8 bases and J lost 7, with 20 bases in between. This CDR3 reads CASSSPYKLSGYTF. In DNA form, the CDR3 reads TGTGCCAGCTCCTCCCCCTATAAGTTGAGTGGCTACACCTTC.

The CDR3 DNA reads TGTGCCAGCAGTTCGGACAGGCTCTCGACCCAGTACTTC. Its translation: CASSSDRLSTQYF. V gene TRBV27 combines with J gene TRBJ2-5; 7 bases are a match to TRBD1. Germline CDR1 MNHEY, CDR2 SMNVEV (reference sequence). Trimming removed 4 bases from V and 7 bases from J; junction bases left unmatched: 6. The length of the CDR3 is 13 residues.

There are a few counts of this clone. V usage is TRBV30 and J usage is TRBJ1-2; D uncertain. Trimming took 5 bases from V and 0 from J, leaving 7 bases between them. The germline V gene has CDR1 GTSNPN and CDR2 SVGIG (reference sequence). The CDR3 is 12 amino acids. CDR3 amino acids: CAWHNANYGYTF. DNA for the CDR3: TGTGCCTGGCACAATGCTAACTATGGCTACACCTTC.

The rearrangement joins TRBV11-2 to TRBJ2-5; D gene ambiguous. CDR3 length: 12 amino acids. With 2 bases removed from V and 5 bases from J, the gap between germline ends came to 6 bases. Germline CDR1 and CDR2: SGHAT and FQNNGV. CDR3 DNA: TGTGCCAGCAGCTTAAATGGGGAGACCCAGTACTTC. This sequence encodes CASSLNGETQYF.

The chain recombines TRBV4-1 with TRBJ2-7, with 7 bases fitting TRBD2. Unmatched junction bases numbered 13, after V lost 2 bases and J lost 6 bases. Per germline, CDR1 MGHRA and CDR2 YSYEKL. CDR3 length equals 16 residues. The CDR3 sequence is CASSQLRGQREREQYF. The DNA for the CDR3 is TGCGCCAGCAGCCAACTCCGAGGCCAGCGGGAACGCGAGCAGTACTTC.

The chain uses TRBV30 and TRBJ2-2; D is uncertain. Trimming took off 4 bases at V and 0 bases at J, with 6 bases between the two ends. The CDR3 length is 13 residues. The germline V gene has CDR1 GTSNPN and CDR2 SVGIG (reference sequence). CDR3 DNA sequence: TGTGCCTGGAATAGCCCGAACACCGGGGAGCTGTTTTTT. Translating gives CAWNSPNTGELFF.

The V gene is TRBV25-1, the J gene TRBJ1-1; TRBD1 aligns across 8 bases. The CDR3 length is 17 residues. Germline values: CDR1 MGHDK, CDR2 SYGVNS. With V trimmed by 1 base and J by 7 bases, 14 bases remained unmatched. The CDR3 DNA sequence: TGTGCCAGCAGTGAATCCCGTGGCAGGGGGCGATGGGATGAAGCTTTCTTT. Protein: CASSESRGRGRWDEAFF.

The chain uses TRBV27 and TRBJ2-7; the match to TRBD1 covers 9 bases. The J segment lost 2 bases and the V segment lost 6 bases, leaving 2 bases of the junction unmatched. From germline, CDR1 is MNHEY and CDR2 SMNVEV (reference sequence). The CDR3 has 13 residues. The CDR3 DNA follows: TGTGCCAGCAGAAGACAGGGGGCCTACGAGCAGTACTTC. Its translation is CASRRQGAYEQYF.

V is TRBV7-9 and J is TRBJ2-5; D gene unclear. The CDR3 runs to 15 residues. The germline V gene encodes CDR1 SEHNR and CDR2 FQNEAQ (reference sequence). V lost 1 base, J lost 4 bases, and 13 bases lay in between. The CDR3 region is CASSLGSLVVETQYF. In DNA, the CDR3 is TGTGCCAGCAGCTTAGGTTCCTTGGTCGTAGAGACCCAGTACTTC. Together with reference TRBV7-9 and TRBJ2-5, the CDR3 gives the full variable domain: DTGVSQNPRHKITKRGQNVTFRCDPISEHNRLYWYRQTLGQGPEFLTYFQNEAQLEKSRLLSDRFSAERPKGSFSTLEIQRTEQGDSAMYLCASSLGSLVVETQYFGPGTRLLVL.